This T cell receptor (beta chain) was sequenced for a study of OX40 agonist ivuxolimab in advanced cancers. This table comes from immunoSEQ multiplex PCR, and its TCRdb copy is limited to in-frame clones, with some not included. The sample records 35,000 to 50,000 clones, roughly 87% being singletons. Germline lookup yields CDR1 SGHVS and CDR2 FNYEAQ. The trim removed 4 bases at V and 8 bases at J, leaving 14 bases unmatched. This CDR3 has 17 residues. The clonotype comes from an adult with an advanced solid tumor such as melanoma, head and neck, liver or kidney cancer. The sample consisted of CD4+ or CD8+ T cells sorted from blood, taken in a trial of the OX40 agonist ivuxolimab. The rearrangement links TRBV7-6 to TRBJ1-6; 7 bases are a match to TRBD1. CDR3 in amino acids: CASSSTAPSTGHSPLHF. CDR3 nucleotides: TGTGCCAGCAGCTCCACCGCCCCCTCGACAGGGCATTCACCCCTCCACTTT.